This T cell receptor beta chain originates from a study of cytomegalovirus exposure and HLA in healthy donors. When sampled, the donors appeared nominally healthy, though they likely had unrecorded immune exposures. Note on this clone: Its antigen is as yet unknown.

60 Vbeta and 13 Jbeta primers were used in PCR. Using immunoSEQ multiplex PCR, the repertoire was profiled, and TCRdb retains in-frame clones only, with some absent. This sample has over 120,000 clones; 75% occur once, and the top ten carry 7%. V lost 5 bases and J lost 4, with 12 bases in between. Germline values: CDR1 MNHEY, CDR2 SMNVEV (reference sequence). The CDR3 is 14 residues long. Study results and limitations: Being productive about 87% or about 30% of the time was typical of most TCR beta V segments in an earlier analysis. CMV antigen specificity was confirmed in vitro for a few CMV-associated chains.

The receptor's source is a man younger than 40 in good health and CMV-seronegative. The chain combines TRBV27 with TRBJ2-1, with D tentatively TRBD1 (5 bases). Material: PBMCs. CDR3 loop: CASSLLREYNEQFF. The CDR3 DNA reads TGTGCCAGCAGTCTCCTCAGGGAATACAATGAGCAGTTCTTC.